The clone carrying this T cell receptor (beta chain) was seen repeatedly, ten times or more. These data are taken from a study of tumor-infiltrating lymphocytes in primary liver carcinoma. This CDR3 region has 14 residues. The V gene's germline CDR1 is MDHEN and CDR2 SYDVKM. Trimming removed 5 bases from V and 4 bases from J, with 15 bases in between. Constant-region priming of around 530 ng total RNA yielded TCR beta cDNA. Employing slightly modified ARM-PCR, three nested multiplex PCR rounds were run, and these gave rise to the TCR beta libraries. Forward primers for TRBV1-TRBV30 and a C-beta reverse primer served the first two PCR rounds, at 10 cycles each. TCRdb used MiXCR to reprocess the multiplex PCR reads, holding one entry per CDR3 protein. Of tens of thousands of distinct CDR3 sequences in the sample, 65% to 85% were seen once. DNA and RNA were both co-extracted from approximately 20-30 mg of bulk tissue that had not been sorted. Sampling of every tumor involved five separate regions. These included the tumor centre.

This TCR derives from a middle-aged man with primary liver carcinoma and hepatitis B virus infection. The specimen sequenced was liver tumor tissue from sampling region 5. Subset given: tumor region T5, tumor centre. This chain links TRBV28 with TRBJ2-7; D may correspond to TRBD1 or TRBD2 (5 bases each). The CDR3 sequence is CASSKGSGLYEQYF. The CDR3 DNA sequence: TGTGCCAGCAGTAAGGGGAGCGGCCTTTACGAGCAGTACTTC.